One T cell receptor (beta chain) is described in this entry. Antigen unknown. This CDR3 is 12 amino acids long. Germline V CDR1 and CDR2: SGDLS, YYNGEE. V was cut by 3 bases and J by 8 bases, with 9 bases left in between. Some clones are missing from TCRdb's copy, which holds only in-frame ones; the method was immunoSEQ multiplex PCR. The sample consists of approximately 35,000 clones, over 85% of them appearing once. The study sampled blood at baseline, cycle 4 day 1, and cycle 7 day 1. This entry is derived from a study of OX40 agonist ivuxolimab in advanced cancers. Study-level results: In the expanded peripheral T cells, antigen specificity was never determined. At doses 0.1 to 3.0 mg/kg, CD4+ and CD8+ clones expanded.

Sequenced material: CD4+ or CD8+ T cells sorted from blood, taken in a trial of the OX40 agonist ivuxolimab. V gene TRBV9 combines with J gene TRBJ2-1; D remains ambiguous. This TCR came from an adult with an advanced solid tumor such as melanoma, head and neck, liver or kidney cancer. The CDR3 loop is CASSASRDEQFF. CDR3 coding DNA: TGTGCCAGCAGCGCGAGCCGGGATGAGCAGTTCTTC.